The TCR beta chain under discussion was sequenced for a study of regulatory T cells in long-lasting Graves disease. Overall study findings and caveats: Persistent cases of Graves' showed reduced TCR diversity relative to newly diagnosed patients. Sharing of public clonotypes was greater in persistent patients (under 3,000) than in new patients (approximately 940).

Trimming removed 5 bases from V and 3 bases from J; junction bases left unmatched: 8. Germline CDR1 and CDR2: SGHDT and YYEEEE. The CDR3 sequence is 15 residues long. Time point in this sample: newly diagnosed GD, antithyroid drugs for less than 3 months. Scientists built the TCR library using RNA that was extracted from PBMCs. Note on this clonotype: Its matching antigen is unknown.

Through Arm-PCR of CDR3 regions and iRepertoire HTBI primers, TCR beta libraries were built. MiXCR, applied by TCRdb to the multiplex PCR reads, yields one record per CDR3 protein. Of around 250,000 distinct CDR3 sequences detected, 15% to 20% appear once; the ten largest clones hold roughly a fifth. This chain uses TRBV5-6 with TRBJ2-3, with 8 bases that match TRBD1. Sequenced material: peripheral blood mononuclear cells (PBMCs), taken at new diagnosis, from a patient treated with antithyroid drugs. The TCR was taken from a female donor with Graves disease. The CDR3 DNA follows: TGTGCCAGCAGGCCCGACAGGGGAGCGACAGATACGCAGTATTTT. Translated, it gives CASRPDRGATDTQYF.